This T cell receptor beta chain came from a study of T cells in localized non-small cell lung cancer. This clone turned up a few times. Its target is not known. The data were produced by immunoSEQ multiplex PCR, yet TCRdb's version contains in-frame clones alone and is incomplete. This repertoire shows about 1,700 clones, 22% found once; its top ten account for around 27%. V lost 7 bases to trimming and J lost 0 bases, with 9 bases between them. CDR3 length: 13 residues. Germline-derived CDR1 and CDR2 are MDHEN and SYDVKM. Study results and limitations: The highest T cell clonality was in uninvolved adjacent lung, above tumor.

The clonotype originates from a man between 40 and 69 years old with stage I lung adenocarcinoma. Sequenced material: normal lung tissue next to the tumor, taken before any cancer treatment. The chain has TRBV28 and TRBJ2-5; D is perhaps TRBD2 (6 bases). The CDR3 bases are TGTGCCAGCAACGGGGGACACCAAGAGACCCAGTACTTC. Protein sequence: CASNGGHQETQYF.